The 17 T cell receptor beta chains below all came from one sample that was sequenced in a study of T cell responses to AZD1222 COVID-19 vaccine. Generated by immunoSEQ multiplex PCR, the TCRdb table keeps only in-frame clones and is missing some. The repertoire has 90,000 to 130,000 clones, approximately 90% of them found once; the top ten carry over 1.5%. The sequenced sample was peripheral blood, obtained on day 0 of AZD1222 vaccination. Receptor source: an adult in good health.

In DNA, the CDR3 is TGTGCCAGCAGTCGCCGGGACGCATACTATGGCTACACCTTC. As protein: CASSRRDAYYGYTF. The chain carries TRBV6-5 and TRBJ1-2; maybe TRBD1 (5 bases). Per germline, CDR1 MNHEY and CDR2 SVGAGI. The V and J ends lost 5 bases and 3 bases respectively, with 13 bases between them. The CDR3 has 14 amino acids.

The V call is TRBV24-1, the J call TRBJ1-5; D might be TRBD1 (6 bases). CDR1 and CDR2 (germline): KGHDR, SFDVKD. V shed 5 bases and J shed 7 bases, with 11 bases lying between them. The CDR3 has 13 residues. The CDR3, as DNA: TGTGCCACCAGTGGGGGGGGCTACCAGCCCCAGCATTTT. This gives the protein CATSGGGYQPQHF.

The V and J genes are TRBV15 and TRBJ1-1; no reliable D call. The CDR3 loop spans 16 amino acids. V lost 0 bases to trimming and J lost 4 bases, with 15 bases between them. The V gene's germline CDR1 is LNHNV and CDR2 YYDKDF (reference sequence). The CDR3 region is CATSRDSNSRATEAFF. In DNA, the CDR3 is TGTGCCACCAGCAGAGACTCGAACTCCCGGGCCACTGAAGCTTTCTTT. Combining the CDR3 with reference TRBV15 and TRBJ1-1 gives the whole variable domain DAMVIQNPRYQVTQFGKPVTLSCSQTLNHNVMYWYQQKSSQAPKLLFHYYDKDFNNEADTPDNFQSRRPNTSFCFLDIRSPGLGDTAMYLCATSRDSNSRATEAFFGQGTRLTVV.

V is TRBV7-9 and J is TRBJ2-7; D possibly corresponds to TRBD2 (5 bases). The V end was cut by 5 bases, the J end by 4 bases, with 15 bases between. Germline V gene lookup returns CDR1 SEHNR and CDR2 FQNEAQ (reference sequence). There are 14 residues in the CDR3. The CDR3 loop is CASSQTSRGYEQYF. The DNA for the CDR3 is TGTGCCAGCAGCCAGACTTCCCGGGGTTACGAGCAGTACTTC.

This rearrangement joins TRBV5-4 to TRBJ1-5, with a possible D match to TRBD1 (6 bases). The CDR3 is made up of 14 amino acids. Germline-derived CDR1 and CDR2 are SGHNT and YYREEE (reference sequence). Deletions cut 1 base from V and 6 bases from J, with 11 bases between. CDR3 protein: CASSLKGGGQPQHF. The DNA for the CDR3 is TGTGCCAGCAGCTTGAAAGGGGGTGGTCAGCCCCAGCATTTT.

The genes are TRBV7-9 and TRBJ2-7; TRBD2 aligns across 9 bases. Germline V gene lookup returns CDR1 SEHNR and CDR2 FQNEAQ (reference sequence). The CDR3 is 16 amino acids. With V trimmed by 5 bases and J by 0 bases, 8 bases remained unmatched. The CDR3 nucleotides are TGTGCCAGCAGCCGGGGAGGACTAGCGCCCTCCTACGAGCAGTACTTC. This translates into CASSRGGLAPSYEQYF. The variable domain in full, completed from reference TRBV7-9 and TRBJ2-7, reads DTGVSQNPRHKITKRGQNVTFRCDPISEHNRLYWYRQTLGQGPEFLTYFQNEAQLEKSRLLSDRFSAERPKGSFSTLEIQRTEQGDSAMYLCASSRGGLAPSYEQYFGPGTRLTVT.

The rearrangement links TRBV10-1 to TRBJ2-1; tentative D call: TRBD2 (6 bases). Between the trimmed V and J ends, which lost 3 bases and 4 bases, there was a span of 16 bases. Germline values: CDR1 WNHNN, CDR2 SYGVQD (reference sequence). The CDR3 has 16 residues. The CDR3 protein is CASSDRGTLGYNEQFF. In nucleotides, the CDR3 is TGCGCCAGCAGTGATCGCGGGACCCTAGGGTACAATGAGCAGTTCTTC.

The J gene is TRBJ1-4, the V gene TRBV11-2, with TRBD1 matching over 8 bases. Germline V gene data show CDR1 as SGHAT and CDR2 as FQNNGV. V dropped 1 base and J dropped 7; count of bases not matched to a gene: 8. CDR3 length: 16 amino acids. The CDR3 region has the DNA TGTGCCAGCAGCTTAGGCAACAGGGGGAGAAGTGAAAAACTGTTTTTT. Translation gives CASSLGNRGRSEKLFF.

Written as DNA, the CDR3 is TGTGCCAGTAGTCGGCCGGGGGGGCCCTACGAGCAGTACTTC. It translates to CASSRPGGPYEQYF. This chain connects TRBV19 to TRBJ2-7; 8 bases map to TRBD2. This CDR3 region has 14 residues. Looked up from germline, CDR1 is LNHDA and CDR2 is SQIVND (reference sequence). V shed 5 bases and J 2 bases; nucleotides not matched to a gene: 5.

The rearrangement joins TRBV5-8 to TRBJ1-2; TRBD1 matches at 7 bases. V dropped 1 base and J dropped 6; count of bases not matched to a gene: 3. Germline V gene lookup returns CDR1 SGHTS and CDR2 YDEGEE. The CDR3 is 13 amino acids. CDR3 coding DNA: TGTGCCAGCAGCTTGTGGGACAGCCATGGCTACACCTTC. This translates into CASSLWDSHGYTF.

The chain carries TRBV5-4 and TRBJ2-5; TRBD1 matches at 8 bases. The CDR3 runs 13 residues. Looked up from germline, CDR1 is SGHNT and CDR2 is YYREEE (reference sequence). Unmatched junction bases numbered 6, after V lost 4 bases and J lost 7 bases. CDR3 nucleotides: TGTGCCAGCAGCGGCGACAGGGGAGGGACCCAGTACTTC. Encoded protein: CASSGDRGGTQYF. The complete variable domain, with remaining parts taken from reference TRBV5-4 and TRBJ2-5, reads ETGVTQSPTHLIKTRGQQVTLRCSSQSGHNTVSWYQQALGQGPQFIFQYYREEENGRGNFPPRFSGLQFPNYSSELNVNALELDDSALYLCASSGDRGGTQYFGPGTRLLVL.

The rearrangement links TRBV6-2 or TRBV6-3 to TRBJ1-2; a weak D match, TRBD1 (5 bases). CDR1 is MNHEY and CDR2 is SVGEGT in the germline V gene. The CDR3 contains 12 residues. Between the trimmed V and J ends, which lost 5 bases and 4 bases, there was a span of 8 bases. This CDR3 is CASSPDSYGYTF. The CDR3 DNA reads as TGTGCCAGCAGTCCCGACAGCTATGGCTACACCTTC.

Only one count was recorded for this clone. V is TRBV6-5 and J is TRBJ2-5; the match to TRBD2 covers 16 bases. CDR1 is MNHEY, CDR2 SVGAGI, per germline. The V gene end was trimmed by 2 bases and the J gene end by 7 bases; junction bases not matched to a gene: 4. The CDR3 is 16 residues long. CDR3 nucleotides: TGTGCCAGCAGTTACCCGGGACTAGCGGGAGGGGCGACCCAGTACTTC. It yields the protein CASSYPGLAGGATQYF.

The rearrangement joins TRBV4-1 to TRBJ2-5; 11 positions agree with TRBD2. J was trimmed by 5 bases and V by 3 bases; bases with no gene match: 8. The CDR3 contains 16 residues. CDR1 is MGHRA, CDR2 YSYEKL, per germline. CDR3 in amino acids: CASSHLSGGAVETQYF. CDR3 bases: TGCGCCAGCAGCCACCTTAGCGGGGGGGCTGTTGAGACCCAGTACTTC.

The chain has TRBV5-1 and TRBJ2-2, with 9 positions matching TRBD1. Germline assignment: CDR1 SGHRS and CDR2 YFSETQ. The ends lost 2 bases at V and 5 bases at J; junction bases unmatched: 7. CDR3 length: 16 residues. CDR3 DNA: TGCGCCAGCAGCTTAAATGACAGGGGGGAGACCGGGGAGCTGTTTTTT. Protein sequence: CASSLNDRGETGELFF.

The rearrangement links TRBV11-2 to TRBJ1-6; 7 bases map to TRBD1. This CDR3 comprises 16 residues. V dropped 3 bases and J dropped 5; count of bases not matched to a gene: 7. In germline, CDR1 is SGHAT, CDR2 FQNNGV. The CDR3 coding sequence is TGTGCCAGCAGCTTCTTACAGGGGTCTGATAATTCACCCCTCCACTTT. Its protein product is CASSFLQGSDNSPLHF. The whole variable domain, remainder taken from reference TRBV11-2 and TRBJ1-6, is EAGVAQSPRYKIIEKRQSVAFWCNPISGHATLYWYQQILGQGPKLLIQFQNNGVVDDSQLPKDRFSAERLKGVDSTLKIQPAKLEDSAVYLCASSFLQGSDNSPLHFGNGTRLTVT.

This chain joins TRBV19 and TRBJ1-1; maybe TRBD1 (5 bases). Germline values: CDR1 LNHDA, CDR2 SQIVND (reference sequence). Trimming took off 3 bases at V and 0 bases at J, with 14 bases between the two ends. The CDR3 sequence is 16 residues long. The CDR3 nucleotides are TGTGCCAGTAGTATCGTCTGGGACGGTATGAACACTGAAGCTTTCTTT. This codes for CASSIVWDGMNTEAFF.